The clone carrying this T cell receptor (beta chain) came up a few times. What it recognizes is unknown. 5'-RACE, quantitative and with molecular barcodes, yielded the TCR beta libraries. TCRdb redid the calling of the 5' RACE reads with MiXCR, one entry per CDR3 protein. The sample carries about 800,000 distinct CDR3 sequences, around 11% recorded once. This entry comes from a study of CD8 T cells in ankylosing spondylitis. Broader study findings: Previously reported in reactive arthritis synovial fluid and blood were some of the motif variants. Matched synovial fluid from ankylosing spondylitis patients was reported to be enriched for disease-linked clones. Clones that were linked to disease were CD8+ and were relatively rare in peripheral blood. What appeared characteristic of ankylosing spondylitis blood was a TCR beta motif of eight highly homologous variants.

The CDR3 contains 14 residues. Germline V CDR1 and CDR2: MNHEY, SVGAGI. V was shortened by 2 bases and J by 0 bases, with 7 bases between the two germline ends. The gene calls are TRBV6-5 and TRBJ1-1; D not resolved. The receptor was derived from a male donor with ankylosing spondylitis. Sequenced sample: blood, either unsorted or a sorted T cell fraction (not recorded which). CDR3 nucleotide sequence: TGTGCCAGCAGTTACAGACGGATGAACACTGAAGCTTTCTTT. As protein: CASSYRRMNTEAFF.